The T cell receptor (beta chain) under discussion was sequenced for a study of T-cell memory formation after mild COVID-19. The overall study: In these data, TCR clusters were largely donor specific.

With constant-segment primers, 5'RACE yielded cDNA libraries of TCR alpha and TCR beta that carried sample barcodes and UMIs. TCRdb redid the calling of the 5' RACE reads with MiXCR, one entry per CDR3 protein. Here the sample spans around 310,000 distinct CDR3 sequences, roughly an eighth being singletons. The germline V gene encodes CDR1 MNHEY and CDR2 SMNVEV (reference sequence). Trimming left V 6 bases short and J 1 base short, with 6 bases between. This CDR3 is built from 12 residues. The receptor was derived from a man aged 18 to 29 who had mild COVID-19 (a few samples of this study predate the infection). Cell type and time point are not known. This chain connects TRBV27 to TRBJ1-1; D uncertain. Sequenced: PBMCs or a T cell subset sorted from them (not recorded which). The CDR3 nucleotides are TGTGCCAGCAGGATCGGGAACACTGAAGCTTTCTTT. Translating gives CASRIGNTEAFF.